The source of this T cell receptor (beta chain) is a study of long-term antiretroviral therapy in people with HIV. Regarding the study as a whole: Even long-term ART left TRB diversity below transplant donor controls, despite gains. Clonal expansions arising prior to ART prevailed in the repertoire at every time point.

In its sample, this clone was seen a few times. Antigen unknown. Germline CDR1 MNHEY, CDR2 SMNVEV (reference sequence). V was pared by 3 bases and J by 6 bases, with 9 bases between. This CDR3 comprises 14 residues. The libraries were made with immunoSEQ v3.0 at survey level. Clones were sequenced by immunoSEQ multiplex PCR, and TCRdb holds only the in-frame ones, with some missing. The profile shows fewer than 20,000 clones, about 81% of them singletons. Sequenced material: unsorted PBMCs, taken 0.3 years after starting antiretroviral therapy. The chain employs TRBV27 and TRBJ1-6; no clear D. The TCR originated in a woman aged 50 to 60 with HIV. CDR3 in DNA: TGTGCCAGCAGTTTGGGGTGGTCTAATTCACCCCTCCACTTT. Its protein is CASSLGWSNSPLHF.